This section outlines one T cell receptor (beta chain) sequence together with its context. The sample comes from a study of shared clonotypes between healthy human individuals. TCRdb's table, derived via immunoSEQ multiplex PCR, lists solely in-frame clones and lacks some. The table has around 2.5 million clones, 93% seen once; the top ten hold about 0.38%. This CDR3 has 14 residues. Per the germline V gene, CDR1 is MNHEY and CDR2 is SVGAGI. Trimming left V 6 bases short and J 5 bases short, with 15 bases between. The sequence was collected from a man between 18 and 35 years old in good health. Some clones in this sample may be carry-over from other donors' samples. This rearrangement joins TRBV6-5 to TRBJ2-3; D gene uncertain. The sequenced material came from naive CD4+ T cells from PBMCs. Specified subset: CD45RA+ positively selected. CDR3: CASSLSRIGDTQYF. CDR3 nucleotides: TGTGCCAGCAGCCTTTCTAGAATCGGAGATACGCAGTATTTT.